This T cell receptor (beta chain) was retrieved from a study of regulatory T cells. The PCR used 52 TRBV and 13 TRBJ primers. Generated by immunoSEQ multiplex PCR, the TCRdb table keeps only in-frame clones and is missing some. In the table there are around 29,000 clones, over 90% of which are singletons. Study findings and constraints: Hydrophobic residues at CDR3 positions 6 and 7 were enriched in conventional CD4+ T cells of CD3G-deficient patients. Regulatory T cells showed the strongest V-J pair restriction and V/J gene skewing among patient repertoires.

At testing, patients were 2 to 39 years old, with reduced naive and increased memory T-cell proportions. Regulatory (CD25-high CD127-low) and conventional (CD25-low CD127-high) CD4+ T cells were sorted separately. In the case of this clone: Its matching antigen is unknown.

CDR3 length equals 18 residues. Germline V gene data show CDR1 as SGHAT and CDR2 as FQNNGV. Trimming took off 2 bases at V and 0 bases at J, with 17 bases between the two ends. The sequence came from a child aged 2 to 10 with CD3G deficiency. The chain is built from TRBV11-2 and TRBJ2-4; the D gene could be TRBD1 or TRBD2 (5 bases each). Sequenced: conventional CD4+ T cells sorted from blood. The CDR3 DNA reads TGTGCCAGCAGCTTAAAAGTGGGGGACGCGGTAGCCAAAAACATTCAGTACTTC. Translating gives CASSLKVGDAVAKNIQYF.